Listed below are T cell receptor beta chains from one sample, sequenced in a study of blood T cell repertoires in COVID-19. Sequencing used immunoSEQ multiplex PCR; TCRdb keeps in-frame clones, though not all of them. Of 200,000 to 250,000 clones in the sample, more than 70% were seen once. Sequencing input: peripheral blood. Source of these receptors: a woman aged 80 or older with acute or convalescent COVID-19. The CDR3 runs from the conserved cysteine through the conserved F or W. A D gene is named only where the DNA matches it firmly. Clone size appears in some rows only: once, few, many, or a class for an expanded clone.

j_gene | v_gene | d_gene | abundance | CDR3nt | CDR3aa
TRBJ2-1 | TRBV29-1 | - | - | TGCAGCGTTGCGGGTGAGGGGGGGTACAATGAGCAGTTCTTC | CSVAGEGGYNEQFF
TRBJ2-1 | TRBV25-1 | - | - | TGTGCCAGCAGTGGAGTGGGGGGTGAGCAGTTCTTC | CASSGVGGEQFF
TRBJ2-6 | TRBV7-2 | - | - | TGTGCCAGCAGCCCGGACAGTACTTCTGGGGCCAACGTCCTGACTTTC | CASSPDSTSGANVLTF
TRBJ1-1 | TRBV15 | - | - | TGTGCCACCAGCCTGACGGGGGGCCGGGCTGAAGCTTTCTTT | CATSLTGGRAEAFF
TRBJ2-1 | TRBV3-1/TRBV3-2 | - | once | TGTGCCAGCGCACAGGGTGCCCGGGGAAATGAGCAGTTCTTC | CASAQGARGNEQFF
TRBJ2-3 | TRBV4-3 | TRBD2 | - | TGCGCCAGCAGCCAAGAACGGGGGGGCCTCAGCACAGATACGCAGTATTTT | CASSQERGGLSTDTQYF
TRBJ2-1 | TRBV7-6 | TRBD2 | - | TGTGCCAGCAGCTTAGAGTCTAGTCCCCAGCGGGGGGGCCAAGGCAATGAGCAGTTCTTC | CASSLESSPQRGGQGNEQFF
TRBJ2-5 | TRBV4-2 | - | - | TGTGCCAGCAGCCAAGTTACTAGTATGGAAGAGACCCAGTACTTC | CASSQVTSMEETQYF
TRBJ1-6 | TRBV18 | - | - | TGTGCCAGCTCCCTCGGAACTGCAGGGGAGAATTCACCCCTCCACTTT | CASSLGTAGENSPLHF
TRBJ1-6 | TRBV27 | - | - | TGTGCCAGCTCTCGTGATCTATTAAGCTCCTATAATTCACCCCTCCACTTT | CASSRDLLSSYNSPLHF
TRBJ2-7 | TRBV5-5 | TRBD1 | - | TGTGCCAGCAGACTTGACAGGGGTATCACCTACGAGCAGTACTTC | CASRLDRGITYEQYF
TRBJ2-1 | TRBV7-8 | - | - | TGTGCCAGCAGCTTATTGGGGGCTGGCGACCAGAATGAGCAGTTCTTC | CASSLLGAGDQNEQFF
TRBJ1-1 | TRBV27 | - | - | TGTGCCAGCAGTCGGTACAGGGCACTGAACACTGAAGCTTTCTTT | CASSRYRALNTEAFF
TRBJ2-5 | TRBV6-5 | - | - | TGTGCCAGCAGTTACTGGGGGGGCAACCAGGGAGAGACCCAGTACTTC | CASSYWGGNQGETQYF
TRBJ1-5 | TRBV27 | - | - | TGTGCCAGCAGTTCTCAGGGGAGCAATCAGCCCCAGCATTTT | CASSSQGSNQPQHF
TRBJ1-1 | TRBV4-1 | - | - | TGCGCCAGCAGCCAAGAGTGGGGGCTGAGAAACACTGAAGCTTTCTTT | CASSQEWGLRNTEAFF
TRBJ2-6 | TRBV19 | - | - | TGTGCCAGTAGTCGTCGACAGTCCTCTGGGGCCAACGTCCTGACTTTC | CASSRRQSSGANVLTF
TRBJ1-2 | TRBV5-1 | - | - | TGCGCCAGCAGCACACCCAGACAGTCGGAAGGCTACACCTTC | CASSTPRQSEGYTF
TRBJ1-2 | TRBV5-6 | TRBD1 | - | TGTGCCAGCAGCGACCCGACAGGGGGAGACTATGGCTACACCTTC | CASSDPTGGDYGYTF
TRBJ1-4 | TRBV19 | - | once | TGTGCCACCGGCCCGAGCGGAACAACTAATGAAAAACTGTTTTTT | CATGPSGTTNEKLFF
TRBJ2-5 | TRBV7-2 | TRBD2 | - | TGTGCCAGCAGCTTTGGACTAGCGGGGGGACCCCTCCAAGAGACCCAGTACTTC | CASSFGLAGGPLQETQYF
TRBJ2-2 | TRBV19 | TRBD1 | - | TGTGCCACCCACCAAAGGGGGCAGGGATCCGGGGAGCTGTTTTTT | CATHQRGQGSGELFF
TRBJ1-5 | TRBV2 | - | - | TGTGCCACCTCGGGGGTCGGGGTAGGTAGCAATCAGCCCCAGCATTTT | CATSGVGVGSNQPQHF
TRBJ2-2 | TRBV24-1 | TRBD2 | - | TGTGCCACCAGTGAGAACTCAGCGGGGGGGCCCGGCGGGGAGCTGTTTTTT | CATSENSAGGPGGELFF
TRBJ2-7 | TRBV3-1/TRBV3-2 | TRBD1 | - | TGTGCCAGCAGCGACCGGGACAGGGTCGTCCACGAGCAGTACTTC | CASSDRDRVVHEQYF
TRBJ1-1 | TRBV29-1 | - | - | TGCAGCGTTTCCCTTTGGAACACTGAAGCTTTCTTT | CSVSLWNTEAFF
TRBJ1-1 | TRBV5-1 | - | - | TGCGCCAGCAGCTTGGCCGGGAGGTCAGCTGAAGCTTTCTTT | CASSLAGRSAEAFF
TRBJ1-2 | TRBV6-1 | - | - | TGTGCCAGCAGTGAAGATGGGAGCCGGGGCTACACCTTC | CASSEDGSRGYTF
TRBJ1-2 | TRBV5-6 | - | - | TGTGCCAGCACCAGAGGGCCCTCTAACTATGGCTACACCTTC | CASTRGPSNYGYTF